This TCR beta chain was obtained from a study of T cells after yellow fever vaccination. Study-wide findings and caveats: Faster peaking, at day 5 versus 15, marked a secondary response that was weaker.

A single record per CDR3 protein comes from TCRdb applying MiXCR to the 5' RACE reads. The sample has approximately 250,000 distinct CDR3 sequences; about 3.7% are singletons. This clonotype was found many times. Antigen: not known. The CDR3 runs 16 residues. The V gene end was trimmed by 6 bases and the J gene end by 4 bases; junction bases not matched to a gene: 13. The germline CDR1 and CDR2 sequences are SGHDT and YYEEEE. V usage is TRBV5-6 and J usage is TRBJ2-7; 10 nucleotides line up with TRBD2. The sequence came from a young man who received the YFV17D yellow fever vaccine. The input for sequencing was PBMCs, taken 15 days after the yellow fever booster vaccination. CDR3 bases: TGTGCCAGCACCCCAATCCCAAGCGGGGGGGCTTACGAGCAGTACTTC. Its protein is CASTPIPSGGAYEQYF.